The clone carrying this T cell receptor beta chain was recorded a few times. These data originate in a study of response to subunit inactivated influenza vaccine. TCRdb fed the RT-PCR reads into MiXCR, producing one record per CDR3 protein. The data hold about 530,000 distinct CDR3 sequences, with approximately 10% observed a single time. The receptor was isolated from a man aged 45-60 years who received an inactivated influenza vaccine. The sample in question was PBMCs from blood, obtained on the day of vaccination.

CDR3 in DNA: TGCGCCAGCAGCCTCGTCCAATCGGGGGCTAATGAAAAACTGTTTTTT. This translates into CASSLVQSGANEKLFF. The V and J genes are TRBV5-1 and TRBJ1-4; tentative D call: TRBD1 (5 bases). The CDR3 runs 16 residues. The V end lost 4 bases, the J end lost 3 bases, and 16 bases lay between the germline ends. The germline CDR1 and CDR2 sequences are SGHRS and YFSETQ.